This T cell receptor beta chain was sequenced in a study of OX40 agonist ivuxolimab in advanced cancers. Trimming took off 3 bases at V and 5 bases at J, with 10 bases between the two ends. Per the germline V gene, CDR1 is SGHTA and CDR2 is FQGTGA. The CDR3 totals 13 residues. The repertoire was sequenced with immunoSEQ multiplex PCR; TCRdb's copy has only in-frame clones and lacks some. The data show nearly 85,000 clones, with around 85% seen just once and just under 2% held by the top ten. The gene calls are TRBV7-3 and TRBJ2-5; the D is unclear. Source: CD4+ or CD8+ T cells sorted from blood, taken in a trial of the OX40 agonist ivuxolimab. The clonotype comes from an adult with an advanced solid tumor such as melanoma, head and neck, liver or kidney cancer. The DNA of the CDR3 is TGTGCCAGCAGCTTCCGCGGCAGGGAGACCCAGTACTTC. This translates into CASSFRGRETQYF.